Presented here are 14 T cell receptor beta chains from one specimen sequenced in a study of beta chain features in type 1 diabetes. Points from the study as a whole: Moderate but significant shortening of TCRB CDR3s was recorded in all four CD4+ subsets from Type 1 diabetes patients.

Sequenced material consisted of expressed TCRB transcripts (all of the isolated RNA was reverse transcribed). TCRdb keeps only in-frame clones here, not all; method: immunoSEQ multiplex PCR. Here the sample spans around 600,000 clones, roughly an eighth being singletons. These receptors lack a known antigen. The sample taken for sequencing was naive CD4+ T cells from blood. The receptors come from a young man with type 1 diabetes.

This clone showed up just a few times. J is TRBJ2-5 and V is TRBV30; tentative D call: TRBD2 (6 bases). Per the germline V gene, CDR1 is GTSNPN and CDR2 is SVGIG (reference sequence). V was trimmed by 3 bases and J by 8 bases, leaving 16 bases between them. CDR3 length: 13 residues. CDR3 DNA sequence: TGTGCCTGGAGGACTGGGCGGGAAAGAACCCAGTACTTC. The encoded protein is CAWRTGRERTQYF.

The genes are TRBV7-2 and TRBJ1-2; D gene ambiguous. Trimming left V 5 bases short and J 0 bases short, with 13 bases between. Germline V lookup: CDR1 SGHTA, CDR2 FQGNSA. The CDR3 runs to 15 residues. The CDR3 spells CASSPNTGANYGYTF. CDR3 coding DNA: TGTGCCAGCAGCCCCAACACGGGAGCTAACTATGGCTACACCTTC.

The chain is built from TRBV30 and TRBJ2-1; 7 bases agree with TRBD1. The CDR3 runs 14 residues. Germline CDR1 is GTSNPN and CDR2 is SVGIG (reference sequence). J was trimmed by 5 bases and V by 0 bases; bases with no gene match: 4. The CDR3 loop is CAWSVQGSHNEQFF. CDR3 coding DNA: TGTGCCTGGAGTGTACAGGGGTCCCACAATGAGCAGTTCTTC.

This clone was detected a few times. CDR3 residues: CASSLGYLSGANVLTF. DNA of the CDR3: TGTGCCAGCAGCTTAGGGTATCTCTCTGGGGCCAACGTCCTGACTTTC. The chain recombines TRBV7-9 with TRBJ2-6; no reliable D call. Deletions cut 1 base from V and 0 bases from J, with 7 bases between. CDR3 size: 16 residues. Germline lookup yields CDR1 SEHNR and CDR2 FQNEAQ (reference sequence).

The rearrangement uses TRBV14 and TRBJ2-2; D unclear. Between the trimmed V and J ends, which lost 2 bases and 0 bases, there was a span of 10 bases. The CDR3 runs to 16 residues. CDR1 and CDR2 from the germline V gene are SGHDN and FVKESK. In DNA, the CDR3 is TGTGCCAGCAGCCAACGACGCGCATCGAACACCGGGGAGCTGTTTTTT. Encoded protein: CASSQRRASNTGELFF.

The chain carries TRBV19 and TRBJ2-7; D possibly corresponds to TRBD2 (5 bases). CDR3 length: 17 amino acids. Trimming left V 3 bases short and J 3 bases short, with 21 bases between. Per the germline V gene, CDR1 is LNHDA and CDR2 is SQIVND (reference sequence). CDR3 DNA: TGTGCCAGTAGTATCGGTGCGGGTGGTGGTATCCTCTACGAGCAGTACTTC. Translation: CASSIGAGGGILYEQYF.

The CDR3 reads CASRYGRSSYNEQFF. CDR3 DNA sequence: TGTGCCAGCAGGTACGGCAGGAGCTCCTACAATGAGCAGTTCTTC. This chain uses TRBV7-6 with TRBJ2-1; D gene uncertain. The length of the CDR3 is 15 residues. Germline V gene lookup returns CDR1 SGHVS and CDR2 FNYEAQ. Between the trimmed V and J ends, which lost 6 bases and 0 bases, there was a span of 12 bases.

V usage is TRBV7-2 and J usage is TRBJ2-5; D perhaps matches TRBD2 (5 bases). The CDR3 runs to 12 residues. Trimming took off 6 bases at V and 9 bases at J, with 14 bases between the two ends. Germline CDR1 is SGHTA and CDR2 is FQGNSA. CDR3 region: CASSEPEAAQYF. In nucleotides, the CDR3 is TGTGCCAGCAGTGAGCCCGAAGCGGCCCAGTACTTC.

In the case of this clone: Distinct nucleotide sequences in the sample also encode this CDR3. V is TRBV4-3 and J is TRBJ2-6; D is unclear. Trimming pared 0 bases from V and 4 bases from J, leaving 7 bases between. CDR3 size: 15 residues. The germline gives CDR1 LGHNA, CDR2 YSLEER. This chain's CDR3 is CASSQEGAGANVLTF. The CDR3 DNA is TGCGCCAGCAGCCAAGAGGGTGCCGGGGCCAACGTCCTGACTTTC.

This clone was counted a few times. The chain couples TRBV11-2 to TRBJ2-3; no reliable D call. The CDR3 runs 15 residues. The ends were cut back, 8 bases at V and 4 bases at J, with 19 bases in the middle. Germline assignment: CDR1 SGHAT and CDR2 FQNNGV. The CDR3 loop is CASGSAWGQSDTQYF. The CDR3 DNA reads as TGTGCCAGCGGGTCTGCGTGGGGTCAGTCAGATACGCAGTATTTT.

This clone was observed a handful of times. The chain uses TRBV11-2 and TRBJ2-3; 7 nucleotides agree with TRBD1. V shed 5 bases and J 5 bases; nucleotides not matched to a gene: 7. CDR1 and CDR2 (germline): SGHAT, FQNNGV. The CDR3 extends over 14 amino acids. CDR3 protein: CASSADRAVDTQYF. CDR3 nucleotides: TGTGCCAGCAGCGCAGACAGGGCGGTAGATACGCAGTATTTT.

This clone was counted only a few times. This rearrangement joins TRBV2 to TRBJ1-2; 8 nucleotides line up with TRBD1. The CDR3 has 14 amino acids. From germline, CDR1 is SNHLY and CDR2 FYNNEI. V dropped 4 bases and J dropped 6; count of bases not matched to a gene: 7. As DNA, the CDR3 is TGTGCCAGCAGTGTCGGACAGGGCCCGGATGGCTACACCTTC. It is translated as CASSVGQGPDGYTF.

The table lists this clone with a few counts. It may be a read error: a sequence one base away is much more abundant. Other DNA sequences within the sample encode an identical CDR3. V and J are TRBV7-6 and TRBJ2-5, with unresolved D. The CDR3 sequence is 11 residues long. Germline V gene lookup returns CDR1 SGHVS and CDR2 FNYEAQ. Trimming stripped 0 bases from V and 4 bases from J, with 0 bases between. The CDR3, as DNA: TGTGCCAGCAGCTTAGCAGAGACCCAGTACTTC. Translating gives CASSLAETQYF.

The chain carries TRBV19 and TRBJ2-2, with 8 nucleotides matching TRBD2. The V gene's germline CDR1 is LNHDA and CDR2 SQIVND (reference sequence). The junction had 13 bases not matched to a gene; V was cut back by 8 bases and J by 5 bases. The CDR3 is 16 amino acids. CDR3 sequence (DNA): TGTGCCAGTGGTGAAGGAGTCAGCGGGGGAACCGGGGAGCTGTTTTTT. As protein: CASGEGVSGGTGELFF.